Following are 32 T cell receptor beta chains from one sample sequenced in a study of shared clonotypes between healthy human individuals. Data came from immunoSEQ multiplex PCR; TCRdb stores just in-frame clones and leaves some out. The sample consists of roughly 500,000 clones, 81% of them appearing once. The sequenced material came from PBMCs. Every receptor here comes from a woman in her forties in good health. Some clones in this sample may be carry-over from other donors' samples.

Regarding this clone: With only one base between it and a far larger clone, this is likely a read error. The chain uses TRBV29-1 and TRBJ2-1; D is perhaps TRBD1 or TRBD2 (5 bases each). CDR1 is SQVTM, CDR2 ANQGSEA, per germline. CDR3 length equals 14 residues. CDR3 nucleotides: TGCAGCGTTGAAAGGGACCGAAGCTACAATAAGCAGTTCTTC. Encoded protein: CSVERDRSYNKQFF.

As to this clone: A far more abundant clone sits one base away, making this likely a read error. This chain links TRBV30 with TRBJ2-5; the match to TRBD2 covers 7 bases. Germline lookup yields CDR1 GTSNPN and CDR2 SVGIG (reference sequence). This CDR3 has 13 residues. CDR3 in DNA: TGTGCCAGGAGTGCGCCAGCGGGGGAGACCCAGTACTTC. Its translation is CARSAPAGETQYF.

This clone was recorded many times. The sample has other DNA sequences that encode this CDR3 too. The chain couples TRBV5-5 to TRBJ1-5, with 7 bases aligning to TRBD1. The trim removed 0 bases at V and 7 bases at J, leaving 7 bases unmatched. Per the germline V gene, CDR1 is SGHKS and CDR2 is YYEKEE (reference sequence). The CDR3 extends over 15 amino acids. CDR3 region: CASSLERQGTQPQHF. For the CDR3, the DNA is TGTGCCAGCAGCTTGGAGCGACAGGGTACCCAGCCCCAGCATTTT.

The chain carries TRBV7-9 and TRBJ2-5; 12 bases align to TRBD2. Germline V gene data show CDR1 as SEHNR and CDR2 as FQNEAQ (reference sequence). Trimming took 5 bases from V and 4 from J; bases not matched to a gene: 5. There are 15 residues in the CDR3. For the CDR3, the DNA is TGTGCCAGCAGCATCGGACTAGCGGGAATAGAGACCCAGTACTTC. It yields the protein CASSIGLAGIETQYF.

The chain employs TRBV7-3 and TRBJ1-4; D gene ambiguous. The germline V gene has CDR1 SGHTA and CDR2 FQGTGA. V was shortened by 0 bases and J by 10 bases, with 9 bases between the two germline ends. The CDR3 is made up of 13 amino acids. For the CDR3, the DNA is TGTGCCAGCAGCTTAACGGAGGGTTCAAAACTGTTTTTT. It codes for CASSLTEGSKLFF. The full variable domain, with the rest looked up from reference TRBV7-3 and TRBJ1-4, is GAGVSQTPSNKVTEKGKYVELRCDPISGHTALYWYRQSLGQGPEFLIYFQGTGAADDSGLPNDRFFAVRPEGSVSTLKIQRTERGDSAVYLCASSLTEGSKLFFGSGTQLSVL.

A remark on this clone: A far larger clone lies a single base away; this is likely a read error. The sample carries other DNA sequences with the same CDR3. CDR3 DNA sequence: TGCGCCAGCAGTTACTCGACTGGGGCCAACGTCCTGACTTTC. Amino acid sequence: CASSYSTGANVLTF. The rearrangement joins TRBV6-6 to TRBJ2-6, with D hard to call. Germline CDR1 and CDR2: MNHNY and SVGAGI (reference sequence). CDR3 length: 14 residues.

The chain carries TRBV2 and TRBJ2-7; TRBD1 is a possible D gene (6 bases). This CDR3 region has 15 residues. The germline V gene has CDR1 SNHLY and CDR2 FYNNEI. V lost 2 bases and J 3 bases, leaving 14 bases between the germline ends. CDR3 DNA sequence: TGTGCCAGCAGTGAATGGGCAGGGGCGGTCTACGAGCAGTACTTC. Protein product: CASSEWAGAVYEQYF.

The chain recombines TRBV15 with TRBJ1-3, with 7 bases identical to TRBD1. V was clipped by 5 bases and J by 5 bases; unmatched bases: 6. CDR3 length: 14 residues. The V gene's germline CDR1 is LNHNV and CDR2 YYDKDF (reference sequence). The CDR3 sequence: CATSRDSRRNTIYF. The CDR3 DNA reads as TGTGCCACCAGCCGGGACAGTCGGAGAAACACCATATATTTT.

V gene TRBV5-4 combines with J gene TRBJ2-7; tentative D call: TRBD2 (6 bases). V shed 1 base and J shed 3 bases, with 8 bases lying between them. The germline CDR1 and CDR2 sequences are SGHNT and YYREEE (reference sequence). CDR3 length: 13 amino acids. CDR3 coding DNA: TGTGCCAGCAGCTTGACGGGAGACTACGAGCAGTACTTC. This gives the protein CASSLTGDYEQYF. Full variable domain (remainder filled in from reference TRBV5-4 and TRBJ2-7): ETGVTQSPTHLIKTRGQQVTLRCSSQSGHNTVSWYQQALGQGPQFIFQYYREEENGRGNFPPRFSGLQFPNYSSELNVNALELDDSALYLCASSLTGDYEQYFGPGTRLTVT.

The chain combines TRBV11-3 with TRBJ2-7; tentatively, D is TRBD2 (5 bases). Trimming cost V 2 bases and J 2 bases, with 7 bases left between them. Germline V CDR1 and CDR2: SGHNT, YENEEA. There are 13 residues in the CDR3. The CDR3 sequence: CASSLRDTYEQYF. CDR3 DNA sequence: TGTGCCAGCAGCTTACGGGATACCTACGAGCAGTACTTC.

Comments on this clone: A far larger clone lies a single base away; this is likely a read error. The chain employs TRBV13 and TRBJ1-1; D unresolved. V was shortened by 4 bases and J by 5 bases, with 20 bases between the two germline ends. CDR3 size: 16 residues. Germline loops: CDR1 PRHDT, CDR2 FYEKMQ (reference sequence). The CDR3 coding sequence is TGTGCCAGCAGCTCGGGCCTTCATAACGGGGTGACTGAAGCTTTCTTT. It yields the protein CASSSGLHNGVTEAFF.

The V call is TRBV9, the J call TRBJ2-7; D is unclear. The CDR3 is 15 residues long. V was shortened by 5 bases and J by 2 bases, with 17 bases between the two germline ends. Germline CDR1 reads SGDLS; CDR2 reads YYNGEE. The chain's CDR3 is CASSFLRYSPYEQYF. The DNA of the CDR3 is TGTGCCAGCAGTTTCCTCCGCTACTCACCCTACGAGCAGTACTTC.

V and J are TRBV4-3 and TRBJ2-1; D is uncertain. V was trimmed by 0 bases and J by 3 bases, leaving 9 bases between them. CDR3 length: 15 residues. Germline loops: CDR1 LGHNA, CDR2 YSLEER. CDR3 nucleotide sequence: TGCGCCAGCAGCCAAGATCAGAATAGCTACAATGAGCAGTTCTTC. This sequence encodes CASSQDQNSYNEQFF.

V is TRBV6-1 and J is TRBJ1-1, with 7 bases that match TRBD1. With 5 bases clipped from V and 1 base from J, the junction kept 4 bases outside the gene matches. CDR1 is MNHNS, CDR2 SASEGT, per germline. The CDR3 totals 14 residues. The CDR3 sequence is CASSQRQGNTEAFF. The CDR3 bases are TGTGCCAGCAGTCAAAGACAGGGGAACACTGAAGCTTTCTTT.

This chain connects TRBV5-1 to TRBJ2-3; a possible D gene is TRBD1 (5 bases). The CDR3 has 14 amino acids. The germline CDR1 and CDR2 sequences are SGHRS and YFSETQ. In DNA, the CDR3 is TGCGTCTCCTTTCGAGACAGCCCCACAGATACGCAGTATTTT. Encoded protein: CVSFRDSPTDTQYF.

Notes on this clone: It differs at one base from a far larger clone, so likely a read error. The chain couples TRBV5-6 to TRBJ2-7, with no clear D. The germline V and J ends were trimmed by 4 bases and 2 bases, with 13 bases remaining between them. This CDR3 spans 14 amino acids. CDR1 is SGHDT and CDR2 is YYEEEE in the germline V gene. The CDR3 spells CASSDTHGPYEQYF. In DNA, the CDR3 is TGTGCCAGCAGCGACACTCATGGACCCTACGAGCAGTACTTC.

The genes are TRBV30 and TRBJ1-4; D uncertain. This CDR3 region has 13 residues. Trimming removed 4 bases from V and 0 bases from J, with 6 bases in between. The germline gives CDR1 GTSNPN, CDR2 SVGIG (reference sequence). The CDR3 loop is CAWTRTTNEKLFF. DNA of the CDR3: TGTGCCTGGACCAGAACAACTAATGAAAAACTGTTTTTT.

The J gene is TRBJ1-4, the V gene TRBV7-2; D is uncertain. Germline lookup yields CDR1 SGHTA and CDR2 FQGNSA. CDR3 length: 16 amino acids. Deletions cut 5 bases from V and 10 bases from J, with 23 bases between. The CDR3 coding sequence is TGTGCCAGCAGCGATCGACATCTCCAAGCGGGAGGAAAACTGTTTTTT. It yields the protein CASSDRHLQAGGKLFF.

The rearrangement joins TRBV4-2 to TRBJ1-2, with D uncertain. The CDR3 spans 13 residues. Germline-derived CDR1 and CDR2 are LGHNA and YNFKEQ. Trimming left V 4 bases short and J 4 bases short, with 10 bases between. CDR3 region: CASSPGVGYGYTF. The CDR3 DNA reads TGTGCCAGCAGCCCCGGGGTTGGCTATGGCTACACCTTC.

This clone appeared a few times. This chain connects TRBV5-1 to TRBJ1-5; possibly TRBD1 for D (5 bases). There are 16 residues in the CDR3. Germline CDR1 SGHRS, CDR2 YFSETQ. Trimming pared 0 bases from V and 7 bases from J, leaving 17 bases between. The CDR3 DNA reads TGCGCCAGCAGCTTGGGACCTCAGGGAAACGGGCAGCCCCAGCATTTT. It codes for CASSLGPQGNGQPQHF.

The V gene is TRBV15, the J gene TRBJ2-5; the match to TRBD2 covers 8 bases. The CDR3 spans 17 residues. Trimming removed 1 base from V and 5 bases from J; junction bases left unmatched: 12. CDR1 LNHNV and CDR2 YYDKDF come from the germline V gene (reference sequence). CDR3 protein: CATSRAAGTRGRETQYF. The CDR3 region has the DNA TGTGCCACCAGCAGAGCGGCCGGGACTAGGGGTCGGGAGACCCAGTACTTC.

V gene TRBV18 combines with J gene TRBJ1-1; D gene ambiguous. V was pared by 5 bases and J by 6 bases, with 10 bases between. Germline-derived CDR1 and CDR2 are KGHSH and LQKENI. The CDR3 length is 12 residues. CDR3 region: CASSSRIAEAFF. The CDR3 nucleotides are TGTGCCAGCTCAAGCAGGATCGCTGAAGCTTTCTTT.

The genes are TRBV21-1 and TRBJ1-5; the D segment call TRBD1 is taken from the table without a DNA check. TRBV21-1 is a listed pseudogene. The CDR3 extends over 17 amino acids. The CDR3 loop reads CASSKSSRQVSNQPQHF. The CDR3 DNA reads TGTGCCAGCAGCAAGAGCTCCAGACAGGTTAGCAATCAGCCCCAGCATTTT.

V and J are TRBV12-5 and TRBJ2-5; D possibly corresponds to TRBD1 (5 bases). The CDR3 is 14 amino acids. Germline CDR1 and CDR2: LGHNT and FRNRAP. The germline V and J ends were trimmed by 4 bases and 3 bases, with 12 bases remaining between them. The CDR3 DNA is TGTGCTAGTGGTTGGGGCGGACAAGAAGAGACCCAGTACTTC. This sequence encodes CASGWGGQEETQYF.

On this clone: Other DNA sequences of this sample code for an identical CDR3. The chain uses TRBV6-5 and TRBJ2-7, with D possibly being TRBD1 (7 bases). The CDR3 contains 15 residues. V gave up 0 bases and J gave up 3 bases, with 12 bases separating them. Germline V gene sequence: CDR1 MNHEY, CDR2 SVGAGI. The CDR3 coding sequence is TGTGCCAGCAGTTACTCGCCCCAGGGGGGCTACGAGCAGTACTTC. It encodes CASSYSPQGGYEQYF.

Regarding this clone: With a far larger clone one base away, a read error is the likely cause. The chain employs TRBV5-6 and TRBJ1-3; D is unresolved. Trimming shortened V by 4 bases and J by 8 bases, and 16 bases separated the two germline ends. CDR1 SGHDT and CDR2 YYEEEE come from the germline V gene. This CDR3 is 14 amino acids long. CDR3 amino acids: CASSRTQTGDTIYF. CDR3 DNA: TGTGCCAGCAGCCGGACCCAAACGGGAGACACCATATATTTT. Full variable domain (missing parts from reference TRBV5-6 and TRBJ1-3): DAGVTQSPTHLIKTRGQQVTLRCSPKSGHDTVSWYQQALGQGPQFIFQYYEEEERQRGNFPDRFSGHQFPNYSSELNVNALLLGDSALYLCASSRTQTGDTIYFGEGSWLTVV.

The chain combines TRBV30 with TRBJ1-2; no clear D. The length of the CDR3 is 13 residues. Per germline, CDR1 GTSNPN and CDR2 SVGIG (reference sequence). V gave up 2 bases and J gave up 4 bases, with 11 bases separating them. The CDR3 DNA is TGTGCCTGGAGTTTCTATGAGGGCTATGGCTACACCTTC. This sequence encodes CAWSFYEGYGYTF.

V gene TRBV2 combines with J gene TRBJ1-5, with 11 bases fitting TRBD1. V was pared by 8 bases and J by 5 bases, with 2 bases of the junction left unmatched. Germline assignment: CDR1 SNHLY and CDR2 FYNNEI. The CDR3 totals 13 residues. The CDR3 DNA reads TGTGCCAGCGGGGGACAGGGGGATCAGCCCCAGCATTTT. The encoded protein is CASGGQGDQPQHF.

J is TRBJ2-7 and V is TRBV6-5; weak D call: TRBD1 (5 bases). This CDR3 is built from 13 residues. V lost 4 bases, J lost 4 bases, and 11 bases lay in between. CDR1 is MNHEY, CDR2 SVGAGI, per germline. The CDR3 coding sequence is TGTGCCAGCAGTTCTAAGGGGTGGTACGAGCAGTACTTC. Translated: CASSSKGWYEQYF.

Only one count was recorded for this clone. The rearrangement links TRBV29-1 to TRBJ2-1; TRBD2 agrees at 13 bases. V was clipped by 7 bases and J by 10 bases; unmatched bases: 7. Germline values: CDR1 SQVTM, CDR2 ANQGSEA. The CDR3 contains 13 residues. The CDR3 coding sequence is TGCAGCGCCAGACTAGCGGGAGGTTGGGAGCAGTTCTTC. It translates to CSARLAGGWEQFF.

The chain recombines TRBV11-3 with TRBJ2-1, with TRBD1 matching over 10 bases. The V and J ends lost 5 bases and 9 bases, in that order; junction bases with no gene match: 7. This CDR3 is built from 14 residues. Looked up from germline, CDR1 is SGHNT and CDR2 is YENEEA. CDR3 sequence (DNA): TGTGCCAGCAGCCCCCCGGGGACAGGGGCTGAGCAGTTCTTC. This codes for CASSPPGTGAEQFF.

Remarks on this clone: A far larger clone lies a single base away; this is likely a read error. Distinct nucleotide sequences in the sample also encode this CDR3. The rearrangement joins TRBV28 to TRBJ2-5; 9 bases are a match to TRBD2. V was clipped by 5 bases and J by 4 bases; unmatched bases: 8. Germline V CDR1 and CDR2: MDHEN, SYDVKM. The CDR3 extends over 15 amino acids. The DNA for the CDR3 is TGTGCCAGCAGTCTAGGCGGGAGGGCCGGAGAGACCCAGTACTTC. This translates into CASSLGGRAGETQYF.